This entry describes one T cell receptor beta chain. V gave up 6 bases and J gave up 1 base, with 9 bases separating them. Germline loops: CDR1 SNHLY, CDR2 FYNNEI. The CDR3 runs 14 residues. This record comes from a study of OX40 agonist ivuxolimab in advanced cancers. Study as a whole: Dose-escalation patients had hepatocellular carcinoma, melanoma, renal cell or head and neck cancer.

Sampling of blood occurred at baseline, cycle 4 day 1, and cycle 7 day 1. TCRdb keeps only in-frame clones here, not all; method: immunoSEQ multiplex PCR. Here the sample spans nearly 60,000 clones, 70% to 90% being singletons. This sequence was found in an adult with an advanced solid tumor such as melanoma, head and neck, liver or kidney cancer. Material: CD4+ or CD8+ T cells sorted from blood, obtained in a trial of the OX40 agonist ivuxolimab. The rearrangement joins TRBV2 to TRBJ2-2; D gene ambiguous. CDR3 nucleotides: TGTGCCAGCAGCACGGGCCAGAACACCGGGGAGCTGTTTTTT. Its translation is CASSTGQNTGELFF.